The present T cell receptor beta chain was sequenced within a study of cytomegalovirus exposure and HLA in healthy donors. As for the study in general: The roughly 120 validation repertoires matched the 666 first-cohort repertoires in platform, a later analysis reported. Study-wide results and caveats: With high specificity and sensitivity, the classifier reportedly diagnosed cytomegalovirus status.

There are 16 residues in the CDR3. CDR1 and CDR2 from the germline V gene are SNHLY and FYNNEI. V was cut by 10 bases and J by 9 bases, with 27 bases left in between. TCRdb's table, derived via immunoSEQ multiplex PCR, lists solely in-frame clones and lacks some. The profile shows over 130,000 clones, around nine tenths of them singletons. The donors belonged to the approximately 120-subject validation cohort, separate from the roughly 720-subject first cohort. This clone was seen a few times. The antigen remains undetermined. This chain links TRBV2 with TRBJ2-2; possibly TRBD1 for D (6 bases). This TCR came from a man between 18 and 35 years old in good health and CMV-seropositive. Specimen: PBMCs. The CDR3 reads CAITAGTSGIRRELFF. The CDR3 nucleotides are TGTGCCATCACGGCCGGGACATCAGGAATAAGGAGGGAGCTGTTTTTT.